Shown below are 32 T cell receptor beta chains from a single sample sequenced in a study of blood T cells in healthy people across ages. Sample-barcoded 5' priming and a J-beta primer mix drove a second PCR of about 6 to 12 cycles. Each CDR3 protein is one row after TCRdb ran MiXCR on the 5' RACE reads. The data show 1,100,000 or so distinct CDR3 sequences, 35% to 50% seen once. The material sequenced was blood. The receptors here all came from an older woman in good health.

This clonotype has ten or more counts. The rearrangement uses TRBV27 and TRBJ2-7; 11 bases align to TRBD2. J was trimmed by 2 bases and V by 10 bases; bases with no gene match: 13. The CDR3 length is 16 residues. CDR1 MNHEY and CDR2 SMNVEV come from the germline V gene (reference sequence). The CDR3 sequence: CATWGAGTSGTYEQYF. The CDR3 bases are TGTGCCACTTGGGGGGCCGGGACTAGCGGAACCTACGAGCAGTACTTC.

Comment on this clonotype: The junction departs from germline at one end; a sequencing error may be responsible. V is TRBV6-5 and J is TRBJ2-7; 7 positions match TRBD2. The germline CDR1 and CDR2 sequences are MNHEY and SVGAGI. This CDR3 is built from 14 residues. The DNA for the CDR3 is TGTGCCTGCAGTTACGGGGAGGGGACCTACGAGCAGTACTTC. It specifies CACSYGEGTYEQYF.

The chain is built from TRBV29-1 and TRBJ2-7; D is tentatively TRBD1 or TRBD2 (5 bases each). Germline V gives CDR1 SQVTM, CDR2 ANQGSEA. This CDR3 region has 13 residues. Trimming took off 6 bases at V and 4 bases at J, with 16 bases between the two ends. The CDR3 DNA sequence: TGCAGCGTCGAACGGGACGGACAATACGAGCAGTACTTC. It translates to CSVERDGQYEQYF.

The gene calls are TRBV29-1 and TRBJ1-5; 7 bases are shared with TRBD1. V lost 7 bases to trimming and J lost 4 bases; unmatched junction nucleotides: 4. Germline V CDR1 and CDR2: SQVTM, ANQGSEA. This CDR3 is 12 amino acids long. In nucleotides, the CDR3 is TGCAGCGCTTTACAGGGGAATCAGCCCCAGCATTTT. It translates to CSALQGNQPQHF. Full variable domain (missing parts from reference TRBV29-1 and TRBJ1-5): SAVISQKPSRDICQRGTSLTIQCQVDSQVTMMFWYRQQPGQSLTLIATANQGSEATYESGFVIDKFPISRPNLTFSTLTVSNMSPEDSSIYLCSALQGNQPQHFGDGTRLSIL.

The chain joins TRBV7-8 to TRBJ2-4; D is perhaps TRBD2 (6 bases). The V gene lost 2 bases and the J gene lost 3 bases, with 11 bases spanning the gap. In germline, CDR1 is SGHVS, CDR2 FQNEAQ. The CDR3 contains 15 residues. The CDR3 is CASSLSAGGKNIQYF. The CDR3, as DNA: TGTGCCAGCAGCTTAAGCGCCGGGGGCAAAAACATTCAGTACTTC.

This clonotype was detected only a few times. The rearrangement links TRBV9 to TRBJ2-7, with D perhaps assigned TRBD1 or TRBD2 (6 bases each). CDR1 and CDR2 from the germline V gene are SGDLS and YYNGEE. The CDR3 covers 14 residues. Between the trimmed V and J ends, which lost 4 bases and 6 bases, there was a span of 17 bases. CDR3 region: CASSTGALTSEQYF. CDR3 sequence (DNA): TGTGCCAGCAGCACGGGGGCCCTAACCTCCGAGCAGTACTTC.

This clonotype was found a few times. The J gene is TRBJ2-1, the V gene TRBV25-1, with 11 bases matching TRBD2. The CDR3 is 13 residues long. Germline CDR1 reads MGHDK; CDR2 reads SYGVNS. Losses at the gene ends were 4 bases for V and 13 bases for J; bases not matched to a gene: 6. Here the CDR3 reads CASSALAGVEQFF. The CDR3 coding sequence is TGTGCCAGCAGTGCACTAGCGGGAGTGGAACAGTTCTTC.

The J gene is TRBJ2-7, the V gene TRBV5-6; the D call may be TRBD1 or TRBD2 (5 bases each). The CDR3 sequence is 15 residues long. Germline-derived CDR1 and CDR2 are SGHDT and YYEEEE. Trimming cost V 5 bases and J 2 bases, with 17 bases left between them. This CDR3 is CASRGTGPSPYEQYF. The CDR3 DNA reads as TGTGCCAGCAGGGGGACGGGGCCCAGCCCCTACGAGCAGTACTTC.

The rearrangement uses TRBV20-1 and TRBJ2-5, with TRBD1 identical over 9 bases. The CDR3 totals 15 residues. Losses at the gene ends were 0 bases for V and 5 bases for J; bases not matched to a gene: 7. Germline CDR1 and CDR2: DFQATT and SNEGSKA (reference sequence). The CDR3 loop is CSARDPRDRVETQYF. The CDR3 DNA reads as TGCAGTGCTAGAGATCCCCGGGACAGGGTCGAGACCCAGTACTTC.

This clonotype was counted ten times or more. The chain has TRBV10-3 and TRBJ2-7; D is perhaps TRBD2 (6 bases). The CDR3 consists of 16 residues. Looked up from germline, CDR1 is ENHRY and CDR2 is SYGVKD. V lost 4 bases and J lost 5, with 21 bases in between. CDR3 DNA sequence: TGTGCCATCAGTGGGGCTAGACTAGTGAGGTCTGACGAGCAGTACTTC. It codes for CAISGARLVRSDEQYF.

The rearrangement joins TRBV12-3 or TRBV12-4 to TRBJ1-1; D call uncertain. This CDR3 region has 14 residues. V gave up 6 bases and J gave up 3 bases, with 14 bases separating them. The CDR3, as DNA: TGTGCCAGCAGGAAAACAGAGGTATACACTGAAGCTTTCTTT. Translation gives CASRKTEVYTEAFF.

V usage is TRBV9 and J usage is TRBJ2-3, with D possibly TRBD2 on 5 matching bases. V lost 3 bases and J lost 6, with 14 bases in between. This CDR3 is built from 14 residues. Germline V lookup: CDR1 SGDLS, CDR2 YYNGEE. The chain's CDR3 is CASSASGVADTQYF. For the CDR3, the DNA is TGTGCCAGCAGCGCCAGCGGAGTAGCCGATACGCAGTATTTT.

This clonotype was observed a handful of times. The chain combines TRBV4-1 with TRBJ2-7, with 8 bases lining up with TRBD1. The J call is in doubt because the DNA end fits TRBJ2-5 better. Germline CDR1 MGHRA, CDR2 YSYEKL. The CDR3 has 14 residues. CDR3 DNA sequence: TGCGCCAGCAGCCCAGGGGGCATCTCAGAGACCCAGTACTTC. This translates into CASSPGGISETQYF.

This clonotype occurred once. This rearrangement joins TRBV6-5 to TRBJ2-5; D is perhaps TRBD1 (6 bases). The ends were cut back, 2 bases at V and 11 bases at J, with 21 bases in the middle. Germline V gene lookup returns CDR1 MNHEY and CDR2 SVGAGI. There are 15 residues in the CDR3. CDR3 sequence: CASSYVGRGYNEQYF. DNA for the CDR3: TGTGCCAGCAGTTACGTGGGCAGGGGATACAATGAGCAGTACTTC.

This clonotype appeared a few times. The chain has TRBV9 and TRBJ1-2; D may be TRBD1 (5 bases). V was cut by 0 bases and J by 8 bases, with 11 bases left in between. Germline-derived CDR1 and CDR2 are SGDLS and YYNGEE. The CDR3 is made up of 13 amino acids. CDR3 bases: TGTGCCAGCAGCGTAGCCCCAGGGTCCGGCTACACCTTC. Its translation is CASSVAPGSGYTF.

The V gene is TRBV29-1, the J gene TRBJ2-3; 8 nucleotides match TRBD1. Germline-derived CDR1 and CDR2 are SQVTM and ANQGSEA. The CDR3 is 15 residues long. The V gene end was trimmed by 5 bases and the J gene end by 1 base; junction bases not matched to a gene: 8. CDR3: CSVRTGGTGTDTQYF. DNA for the CDR3: TGCAGCGTTCGCACAGGGGGAACTGGCACAGATACGCAGTATTTT.

In this sample, this clonotype turned up a few times. This chain joins TRBV7-9 and TRBJ2-1, with TRBD1 identical over 11 bases. CDR1 is SEHNR, CDR2 FQNEAQ, per germline (reference sequence). Trimming cost V 5 bases and J 8 bases; bases outside gene matches: 5. The CDR3 consists of 14 residues. In nucleotides, the CDR3 is TGTGCCAGCAGCCCCCGGGACAGGGGGGATGAGCAGTTCTTC. This codes for CASSPRDRGDEQFF.

There are a few counts of this clonotype. This chain links TRBV18 with TRBJ2-5; D perhaps matches TRBD2 (5 bases). Germline V lookup: CDR1 KGHSH, CDR2 LQKENI. V gave up 3 bases and J gave up 2 bases, with 10 bases separating them. The CDR3 is 14 residues long. CDR3 sequence: CASSPLRDQETQYF. In DNA form, the CDR3 reads TGTGCCAGCTCACCCTTACGGGATCAAGAGACCCAGTACTTC.

The J gene is TRBJ1-2, the V gene TRBV20-1; D may be TRBD1 (5 bases). The V end lost 3 bases, the J end lost 2 bases, and 10 bases lay between the germline ends. CDR3 length equals 13 residues. CDR1 DFQATT and CDR2 SNEGSKA come from the germline V gene (reference sequence). The CDR3 DNA reads TGCAGTGCTAGTGGGCAGGGAAACTATGGCTACACCTTC. Amino acids: CSASGQGNYGYTF.

A word on this clonotype: This could be a read error, since a much larger clone is one nucleotide away. The V and J genes are TRBV10-3 and TRBJ2-3; D unclear. Germline V gene sequence: CDR1 ENHRY, CDR2 SYGVKD. The CDR3 has 14 amino acids. The CDR3: CATGSRKAPDTQYF. The CDR3, as DNA: TGTGCAACCGGTTCGCGGAAAGCCCCAGATACGCAGTATTTT.

This chain joins TRBV21-1 and TRBJ2-1; TRBD2, the D gene given by the table, was not confirmed from the DNA. The J call may be faulty, since TRBJ2-7 better matches the DNA end. TRBV21-1 is annotated as a pseudogene. This CDR3 is 16 amino acids long. The CDR3 nucleotides are TGTGCCAGCAGCCCCCTAGCGGGACGGTCCTACAATGAGCAGTACTTC. Its translation is CASSPLAGRSYNEQYF.

The genes are TRBV10-3 and TRBJ1-1; possibly TRBD1 for D (5 bases). The V and J ends lost 0 bases and 1 base respectively, with 9 bases between them. This CDR3 comprises 15 residues. Per the germline V gene, CDR1 is ENHRY and CDR2 is SYGVKD. CDR3 DNA sequence: TGTGCCATCAGTGAGTCGGGGCAGCCGAACACTGAAGCTTTCTTT. Translated, it gives CAISESGQPNTEAFF.

CDR3 nucleotides: TGCAGTGCTAGAGATGCGGGCAGGGGCACAGATACGCAGTATTTT. Translation: CSARDAGRGTDTQYF. The chain links TRBV20-1 to TRBJ2-3; D is possibly TRBD1 or TRBD2 (5 bases each). The V and J ends lost 0 bases and 1 base respectively, with 11 bases between them. The CDR3 has 15 residues. Germline V gene lookup returns CDR1 DFQATT and CDR2 SNEGSKA (reference sequence).

The gene calls are TRBV27 and TRBJ2-7; the match to TRBD2 covers 7 bases. The V segment lost 6 bases and the J segment 7 bases; nucleotides outside the gene matches: 24. CDR1 and CDR2 from the germline V gene are MNHEY and SMNVEV (reference sequence). The CDR3 has 18 residues. The CDR3 nucleotides are TGTGCCAGCAGCGACCGACCAAACCGCAACCTAGCGGCCTGGGAGCAGTACTTC. Translated: CASSDRPNRNLAAWEQYF.

This sequence joins TRBV12-3 or TRBV12-4 and TRBJ1-3; perhaps TRBD1 as D (5 bases). V lost 4 bases to trimming and J lost 0 bases, with 16 bases between them. This CDR3 is 17 amino acids long. CDR3 nucleotide sequence: TGTGCCAGCAGTTCGCGTCCCGGGACGATCTCTGGAAACACCATATATTTT. Translated, it gives CASSSRPGTISGNTIYF.

This clonotype appeared many times. V gene TRBV7-2 combines with J gene TRBJ2-7; 9 bases agree with TRBD2. Germline trimming cut 5 bases from V and 3 bases from J; bases unmatched to any gene: 8. Germline assignment: CDR1 SGHTA and CDR2 FQGNSA. This CDR3 contains 15 residues. CDR3 loop: CASSLIAGVGYEQYF. In DNA form, the CDR3 reads TGTGCCAGCAGCCTAATAGCGGGAGTGGGCTACGAGCAGTACTTC.

J is TRBJ2-3 and V is TRBV20-1; D is unresolved. The CDR3 length is 13 residues. Germline V CDR1 and CDR2: DFQATT, SNEGSKA (reference sequence). With 5 bases removed from V and 3 bases from J, the gap between germline ends came to 12 bases. The CDR3 DNA follows: TGCAGTGCTGCCCGGACGGGTACAGATACGCAGTATTTT. This codes for CSAARTGTDTQYF.

The genes are TRBV11-2 and TRBJ2-5; TRBD1 matches at 9 bases. The germline V gene encodes CDR1 SGHAT and CDR2 FQNNGV. The CDR3 contains 15 residues. Unmatched junction bases numbered 6, after V lost 2 bases and J lost 5 bases. CDR3 in DNA: TGTGCCAGCAGCTTAAGCCGGGACAGGGTTGAGACCCAGTACTTC. It translates to CASSLSRDRVETQYF.

The sample holds a few counts of this clonotype. The V call is TRBV11-2, the J call TRBJ2-7, with no clear D. CDR1 and CDR2 from the germline V gene are SGHAT and FQNNGV. This CDR3 comprises 15 residues. The V and J ends lost 7 bases and 3 bases respectively, with 19 bases between them. The CDR3 DNA reads as TGTGCCAGCAACCTCCTAAGCAGCCCGGGCTACGAGCAGTACTTC. Its protein product is CASNLLSSPGYEQYF.

This rearrangement joins TRBV28 to TRBJ2-5, with TRBD2 matching 14 bases. J was trimmed by 4 bases and V by 4 bases; bases with no gene match: 5. The CDR3 contains 16 residues. The germline gives CDR1 MDHEN, CDR2 SYDVKM. The CDR3 here is CASSSPGLAGVETQYF. The CDR3 coding sequence is TGTGCCAGCAGTTCGCCGGGACTAGCGGGAGTAGAGACCCAGTACTTC.

V and J are TRBV7-9 and TRBJ2-7; 9 positions agree with TRBD2. Germline CDR1 reads SEHNR; CDR2 reads FQNEAQ (reference sequence). The CDR3 covers 14 residues. Trimming at V came to 1 base and at J to 8 bases, leaving 6 bases not matched to a gene. The chain's CDR3 is CASSLEAGGLKQYF. CDR3 in DNA: TGTGCCAGCAGCTTAGAAGCGGGAGGACTCAAGCAGTACTTC.

This clonotype was recorded a few times. The rearrangement links TRBV14 to TRBJ2-7; no definite D call. The germline V and J ends were trimmed by 0 bases and 2 bases, with 23 bases remaining between them. This CDR3 has 19 amino acids. Germline CDR1 SGHDN, CDR2 FVKESK. The CDR3 DNA is TGTGCCAGCAGCCAAGACAACTTACACTGGGCTCGGAGCCCCTACGAGCAGTACTTC. Translating gives CASSQDNLHWARSPYEQYF.